Shown below are 4 T cell receptor beta chains from a single sample sequenced in a study of OX40 agonist ivuxolimab in advanced cancers. The assay was immunoSEQ multiplex PCR, and TCRdb's table has in-frame clones only and misses some. This table has 35,000 to 50,000 clones, about 89% appearing once. The source material was CD4+ or CD8+ T cells sorted from blood, sampled in a trial of the OX40 agonist ivuxolimab. These receptors originate from an adult with an advanced solid tumor such as melanoma, head and neck, liver or kidney cancer.

Only a few counts were recorded for this clone. J is TRBJ2-7 and V is TRBV6-5; TRBD1 matches at 7 bases. Per the germline V gene, CDR1 is MNHEY and CDR2 is SVGAGI. This CDR3 is 14 amino acids long. J gave up 6 bases and V 0 bases, and 5 bases lay outside the gene matches. This chain's CDR3 is CASSYSGGNTEQYF. CDR3 coding DNA: TGTGCCAGCAGTTACTCAGGGGGCAATACCGAGCAGTACTTC.

This chain joins TRBV6-6 and TRBJ1-2; TRBD1 is a possible D gene (6 bases). Trimming removed 6 bases from V and 5 bases from J, with 7 bases in between. The CDR3 length is 11 residues. From germline, CDR1 is MNHNY and CDR2 SVGAGI (reference sequence). DNA for the CDR3: TGTGCCAGCAGGACAGGTTATGGCTACACCTTC. Its protein is CASRTGYGYTF.

This sequence joins TRBV7-2 and TRBJ2-7; no clear D. This CDR3 contains 14 residues. From germline, CDR1 is SGHTA and CDR2 FQGNSA. V lost 0 bases to trimming and J lost 5 bases, with 11 bases between them. CDR3 DNA: TGTGCCAGCAGCTTAGCGTTTGGAATCGACGAGCAGTACTTC. Its protein is CASSLAFGIDEQYF.

The chain joins TRBV6-5 to TRBJ1-3, with a weak D call TRBD1 (6 bases). Trimming removed 3 bases at V and 3 bases at J, with 9 bases between. The CDR3 is 14 residues long. Germline V gene lookup returns CDR1 MNHEY and CDR2 SVGAGI. CDR3 residues: CASSYKDSGNTIYF. CDR3 DNA sequence: TGTGCCAGCAGTTATAAGGACAGTGGAAACACCATATATTTT.